This T cell receptor beta chain was documented in a study of T-cell memory formation after mild COVID-19 listed by TCRdb under 2021. As for the study more broadly: TCR sequence clusters from the two donors were largely donor specific. The cohort comprised two young, previously healthy adult volunteers, one female and one male. In two donors, T-cell clones that expanded and contracted after mild COVID-19 were followed by sequencing TCRalpha and TCRbeta repertoires longitudinally.

General conclusions and limits of the study: Contracting CD4+ clones were located mainly in the CM and EM memory subsets, whereas CD8+ clones were found to be enriched in EMRA. Whether the second-wave clones peaking on day 37 were SARS-CoV-2 specific was not confirmed. The detection of some responding clones in pre-infection memory suggests that pre-existing cross-reactive memory T cells joined the SARS-CoV-2 response. Clones contracting from day 15 to 85 had balanced CD4/CD8 phenotypes, while a second wave expanding from day 15 to 37 was biased towards CD4+. The study covered only a couple of mild cases, and larger cohorts including severe cases with pre-infection samples were considered necessary.

Ficoll-Paque density gradient centrifugation was the method used to isolate PBMCs. In regard to this clonotype: Its antigen is unknown. Base qualities are not at hand, and no much larger clone is one base apart.

Sequencing relied on an Illumina NovaSeq 6000. TCRalpha and TCRbeta cDNA libraries were constructed by 5'RACE with constant-segment primers, with sample barcodes and unique molecular identifiers being introduced. RNA was extracted from every sample with Trizol reagent. Library amplification was performed in two PCR steps, and a second sample barcode and Illumina TruSeq adapters were introduced in the second step. Sequencing of the libraries was done on an Illumina NovaSeq, producing 2 x 150 bp paired-end reads. In the source study's methods: The reads were demultiplexed and collapsed into UMI-guided consensus sequences using migec v1.2.7. Using mixcr v2.1.11, UMI consensuses were aligned to TRA and TRB V and J templates and then assembled into clonotypes. Clonotypes were classified as expanded or contracted when called significant by both edgeR and NoisET, with noise models trained on biological replicates. For edgeR calls, a false discovery rate-adjusted p below 0.01 and a log2 fold-change threshold of 1 were applied. As an exploratory analysis of dynamics, PCA with hierarchical clustering was applied to max-normalized trajectories of the 1000 most abundant clonotypes. Separately sequenced CD4+ and CD8+ repertoires were used to assign a CD4 or CD8 phenotype to each responding clone. TCRdb trimmed public reads at Q25 via fastp, called clones via MiXCR and kept in-frame beta chains. Entries are consolidated by CDR3 protein sequence, retaining the most common genes and DNA. The V and J calls, along with clone size, are taken from TCRdb and not from the paper's own processing. The sample table records approximately 190,000 distinct CDR3 sequences; roughly 18% of these occur just once. In total, the top ten clones hold 2.4% of the sample.

From cysteine to phenylalanine, the CDR3 is 16 amino acids long. The entry retains the CDR3 DNA only, 48 bases that are in frame from base 1. CDR1 LGHDT and CDR2 YNNKEL were looked up in the germline V gene (reference sequence). Here V drops 4 bases and J drops 6 bases, and the junction holds 12 bases not matched to any gene. The source is an adult woman who had mild COVID-19 (a few samples of this study predate the infection). The sample titles of this study are shuffled in the database, so cell type and time point are left out; the donor was told from shared clones. The chain is encoded by TRBV3-1 joined to TRBJ2-4; TRBD1 matches 7 bases in the middle. Sequencing was carried out using PBMCs or a T cell subset sorted from them (not recorded which). DNA sequence: TGTGCCAGCAGCCCTTCACAGGGGTTGGTAGGAAACATTCAGTACTTC. It translates as CASSPSQGLVGNIQYF.